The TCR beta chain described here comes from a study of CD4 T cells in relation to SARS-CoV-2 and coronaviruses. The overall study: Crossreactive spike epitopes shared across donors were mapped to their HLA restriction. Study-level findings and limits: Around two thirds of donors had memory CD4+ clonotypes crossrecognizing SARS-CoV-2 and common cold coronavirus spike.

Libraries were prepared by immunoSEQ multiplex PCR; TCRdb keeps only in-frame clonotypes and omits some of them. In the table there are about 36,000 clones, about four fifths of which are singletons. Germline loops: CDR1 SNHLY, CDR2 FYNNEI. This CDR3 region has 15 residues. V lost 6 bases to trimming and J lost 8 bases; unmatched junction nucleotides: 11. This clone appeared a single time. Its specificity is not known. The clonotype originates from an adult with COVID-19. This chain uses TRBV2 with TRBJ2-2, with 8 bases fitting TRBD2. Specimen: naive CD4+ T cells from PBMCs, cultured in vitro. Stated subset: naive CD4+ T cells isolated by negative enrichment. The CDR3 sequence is CASRMGLDMGGELFF. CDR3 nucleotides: TGTGCCAGCAGGATGGGACTAGACATGGGAGGGGAGCTGTTTTTT.